This entry lists 6 T cell receptor beta chains sequenced from one sample in a study of T cell repertoires in cytomegalovirus infection. Each CDR3 protein gets one entry after TCRdb re-called the reads with MiXCR. The sample includes about 300,000 distinct CDR3 sequences, 20% to 30% of them seen just once. The source material was PBMCs. These receptors were taken from a human donor in good health (CMV status not recorded). Some clones in this sample may be carry-over from other donors' samples.

This clonotype was observed a handful of times. V and J are TRBV4-1 and TRBJ2-5; no clear D. V lost 2 bases, J lost 5 bases, and 12 bases lay in between. Per germline, CDR1 MGHRA and CDR2 YSYEKL. This CDR3 has 14 residues. CDR3 DNA: TGCGCCAGCAGCCAATTAGAGATAATTGAGACCCAGTACTTC. As protein: CASSQLEIIETQYF.

The V gene is TRBV29-1, the J gene TRBJ2-1, with 9 bases lining up with TRBD1. The CDR3 is 14 residues long. Germline values: CDR1 SQVTM, CDR2 ANQGSEA. Trimming at V came to 5 bases and at J to 4 bases, leaving 6 bases not matched to a gene. DNA for the CDR3: TGCAGCGTTACGGGACAGGGAATGTACAATGAGCAGTTCTTC. It yields the protein CSVTGQGMYNEQFF.

This clonotype was counted between two and nine times. The genes are TRBV28 and TRBJ1-1; unclear D gene. Germline CDR1 is MDHEN and CDR2 is SYDVKM. This CDR3 is built from 12 residues. V lost 6 bases to trimming and J lost 1 base, with 6 bases between them. The CDR3 spells CASRVGNTEAFF. The CDR3, as DNA: TGTGCCAGCAGGGTGGGGAACACTGAAGCTTTCTTT. Full variable domain (missing parts from reference TRBV28 and TRBJ1-1): DVKVTQSSRYLVKRTGEKVFLECVQDMDHENMFWYRQDPGLGLRLIYFSYDVKMKEKGDIPEGYSVSREKKERFSLILESASTNQTSMYLCASRVGNTEAFFGQGTRLTVV.

This clonotype appeared a few times. This chain uses TRBV28 with TRBJ2-2; D perhaps matches TRBD2 (6 bases). The CDR3 runs 16 residues. Germline V gives CDR1 MDHEN, CDR2 SYDVKM. The V and J ends lost 6 bases and 1 base respectively, with 15 bases between them. CDR3 protein: CASSPRRGWNTGELFF. Written as DNA, the CDR3 is TGTGCCAGCAGCCCAAGGAGGGGCTGGAACACCGGGGAGCTGTTTTTT.

At least ten counts were recorded for this clonotype. This chain links TRBV19 with TRBJ1-2, with no clear D. The CDR3 runs to 12 residues. The germline CDR1 and CDR2 sequences are LNHDA and SQIVND (reference sequence). The germline V and J ends were trimmed by 3 bases and 5 bases, with 7 bases remaining between them. The CDR3 nucleotides read TGTGCCAGTAGTATTGGAGAGTATGGCTACACCTTC. It translates to CASSIGEYGYTF.

In this sample, this clonotype turned up many times. The chain couples TRBV5-5 to TRBJ2-1; 9 bases are a match to TRBD2. The CDR3 has 17 amino acids. Germline CDR1 reads SGHKS; CDR2 reads YYEKEE (reference sequence). Trimming cost V 4 bases and J 2 bases; bases outside gene matches: 10. The CDR3 here is CASSRTVGGGAYNEQFF. The CDR3, as DNA: TGTGCCAGCAGCAGGACCGTTGGCGGGGGGGCCTACAATGAGCAGTTCTTC.